The next 18 T cell receptor beta chains were all read from a single sample in a study of blood T cell repertoires in COVID-19. Measured with immunoSEQ multiplex PCR; TCRdb has only the in-frame clones, and not every one. Of more than 250,000 clones detected, about 87% appear once; the ten largest clones hold around 7.8%. The specimen was peripheral blood. All receptors come from a human donor in a cohort sampled during active COVID-19.

The CDR3 loop is CASSPYASGNEQFF. DNA of the CDR3: TGTGCCAGCAGCCCGTATGCTAGCGGCAATGAGCAGTTCTTC. The rearrangement links TRBV11-2 to TRBJ2-1, with 7 positions matching TRBD2. The V and J ends lost 5 bases and 6 bases, in that order; junction bases with no gene match: 7. The germline gives CDR1 SGHAT, CDR2 FQNNGV. The CDR3 contains 14 residues.

The chain recombines TRBV28 with TRBJ1-3, with TRBD1 identical over 7 bases. This CDR3 is 15 amino acids long. Germline lookup yields CDR1 MDHEN and CDR2 SYDVKM. Trimming cost V 3 bases and J 2 bases; bases outside gene matches: 4. The CDR3: CASSFSGQTGNTIYF. In nucleotides, the CDR3 is TGTGCCAGCAGTTTCTCGGGACAGACTGGAAACACCATATATTTT.

The chain employs TRBV6-6 and TRBJ1-5; D gene ambiguous. The CDR3 covers 14 residues. Per germline, CDR1 MNHNY and CDR2 SVGAGI (reference sequence). Trimming cost V 0 bases and J 7 bases, with 10 bases left between them. This CDR3 reads CASSYSGSGQPQHF. CDR3 DNA: TGTGCCAGCAGTTACTCTGGCAGCGGGCAGCCCCAGCATTTT.

As concerns this clone: The identical CDR3 is also encoded by other nucleotide sequences in the sample. The rearrangement uses TRBV5-5 and TRBJ1-1; D remains ambiguous. The V end was cut by 4 bases, the J end by 2 bases, with 18 bases between. The CDR3 runs 16 residues. Per germline, CDR1 SGHKS and CDR2 YYEKEE (reference sequence). The CDR3 nucleotides read TGTGCCAGCAGCCCGGTGTCCTCAATTATCAACACTGAAGCTTTCTTT. This translates into CASSPVSSIINTEAFF.

The rearrangement uses TRBV27 and TRBJ2-1, with 9 bases matching TRBD1. The germline V gene encodes CDR1 MNHEY and CDR2 SMNVEV (reference sequence). The CDR3 has 15 residues. J gave up 7 bases and V 4 bases, and 8 bases lay outside the gene matches. The CDR3 spells CASSSRDRELNEQFF. The CDR3 bases are TGTGCCAGCAGTTCCCGGGACAGGGAGCTGAATGAGCAGTTCTTC.

V gene TRBV7-9 combines with J gene TRBJ1-2, with D possibly TRBD1 on 6 matching bases. The CDR3 length is 14 residues. Deletions cut 1 base from V and 6 bases from J, with 12 bases between. CDR1 SEHNR and CDR2 FQNEAQ come from the germline V gene (reference sequence). This CDR3 is CASSLVTGYDGYTF. CDR3 sequence (DNA): TGTGCCAGCAGCTTAGTAACAGGGTATGATGGCTACACCTTC.

The rearrangement joins TRBV20-1 to TRBJ2-3, with TRBD2 identical over 11 bases. CDR1 is DFQATT and CDR2 is SNEGSKA in the germline V gene (reference sequence). J was trimmed by 0 bases and V by 3 bases; bases with no gene match: 8. The CDR3 extends over 17 amino acids. The CDR3 reads CSASRTSGPTSTDTQYF. In nucleotides, the CDR3 is TGCAGTGCTAGTAGGACTAGCGGGCCTACTAGCACAGATACGCAGTATTTT.

The V and J genes are TRBV25-1 and TRBJ2-7; 8 bases match TRBD1. The V gene's germline CDR1 is MGHDK and CDR2 SYGVNS. V gave up 8 bases and J gave up 6 bases; unmatched junction bases: 9. The CDR3 is 13 amino acids. In DNA, the CDR3 is TGTGCCAGCGGACGGACAGGGACTCCCGAGCAGTACTTC. Its protein is CASGRTGTPEQYF.

Only a few counts were recorded for this clone. The rearrangement uses TRBV2 and TRBJ2-7, with 12 bases matching TRBD2. Germline CDR1 SNHLY, CDR2 FYNNEI. This CDR3 region has 17 residues. Trimming took 6 bases from V and 6 from J; bases not matched to a gene: 15. The CDR3 here is CASRAGGLAGGPGEQYF. DNA of the CDR3: TGTGCCAGCAGGGCCGGCGGCCTAGCGGGGGGGCCCGGCGAGCAGTACTTC.

The sample holds one count of this clone. This chain connects TRBV9 to TRBJ2-1; the D gene is possibly TRBD2 (5 bases). Germline V gives CDR1 SGDLS, CDR2 YYNGEE. The CDR3 extends over 19 amino acids. Trimming left V 0 bases short and J 0 bases short, with 19 bases between. CDR3 nucleotide sequence: TGTGCCAGCAGCGTAGCAGCCAGCGGACTCCTCCTCTCCTACAATGAGCAGTTCTTC. As protein: CASSVAASGLLLSYNEQFF.

A word on this clone: The CDR3 carries no conserved terminal phenylalanine or tryptophan, so it likely arises from a read error. It is unclear where the CDR3 begins or ends on the DNA, so no DNA is shown, and the CDR3 is as TCRdb lists it. V and J are TRBV21-1 and TRBJ1-2; the table's D call, TRBD1, was not checked against the DNA. TRBV21-1 has pseudogene status. The CDR3 sequence runs 13 residues, both termini included. The CDR3 region is CASSSKNSQEFYS.

The chain couples TRBV6-2 or TRBV6-3 to TRBJ2-1, with 13 bases matching TRBD2. V shed 6 bases and J 5 bases; nucleotides not matched to a gene: 10. This CDR3 is 17 amino acids long. Germline V gene lookup returns CDR1 MNHEY and CDR2 SVGEGT. The DNA of the CDR3 is TGTGCCAGCAGCCGCCGTCCGACTAGCGGGGGGAACAATGAGCAGTTCTTC. This encodes CASSRRPTSGGNNEQFF.

The rearrangement uses TRBV11-3 and TRBJ2-5; the D gene is possibly TRBD2 (6 bases). The CDR3 spans 14 residues. Germline CDR1 SGHNT, CDR2 YENEEA. The ends were cut back, 4 bases at V and 4 bases at J, with 13 bases in the middle. The CDR3 region is CASSSGGGRETQYF. The CDR3, as DNA: TGTGCCAGCAGCTCCGGGGGAGGTCGAGAGACCCAGTACTTC.

This clone appeared a single time. J is TRBJ1-4 and V is TRBV2; a weak D match, TRBD1 (5 bases). Trimming shortened V by 3 bases and J by 4 bases, and 18 bases separated the two germline ends. Germline V gene lookup returns CDR1 SNHLY and CDR2 FYNNEI. The CDR3 totals 17 residues. CDR3 region: CASSDRQRVGRNEKLFF. The CDR3 DNA reads TGTGCCAGCAGTGATCGACAGCGGGTAGGGCGTAATGAAAAACTGTTTTTT.

The chain is built from TRBV25-1 and TRBJ2-5; D is perhaps TRBD2 (5 bases). V lost 4 bases, J lost 5 bases, and 11 bases lay in between. CDR1 and CDR2 (germline): MGHDK, SYGVNS. The length of the CDR3 is 13 residues. The CDR3 protein is CASSVPRRETQYF. DNA for the CDR3: TGTGCCAGCAGTGTCCCCCGGAGGGAGACCCAGTACTTC. Complete variable domain (other parts from reference TRBV25-1 and TRBJ2-5): EADIYQTPRYLVIGTGKKITLECSQTMGHDKMYWYQQDPGMELHLIHYSYGVNSTEKGDLSSESTVSRIRTEHFPLTLESARPSHTSQYLCASSVPRRETQYFGPGTRLLVL.

This clone has more than one count but fewer than ten. CDR3 sequence (DNA): TGTGCCAGCAGACCTGACAGTAGCAATCAGCCCCAGCATTTT. Amino acid sequence: CASRPDSSNQPQHF. V and J are TRBV7-2 and TRBJ1-5; D possibly corresponds to TRBD1 (5 bases). The V end lost 6 bases, the J end lost 0 bases, and 9 bases lay between the germline ends. The CDR3 has 14 amino acids. Per germline, CDR1 SGHTA and CDR2 FQGNSA.

The chain carries TRBV7-3 and TRBJ2-7; 7 bases are shared with TRBD1. This CDR3 has 13 amino acids. The junction had 6 bases not matched to a gene; V was cut back by 4 bases and J by 6 bases. Germline CDR1 SGHTA, CDR2 FQGTGA. The CDR3 bases are TGTGCCAGCAGCTCCCAGAGGGGGCTCGAGCAGTACTTC. This gives the protein CASSSQRGLEQYF. The full variable domain, completed using reference TRBV7-3 and TRBJ2-7, is GAGVSQTPSNKVTEKGKYVELRCDPISGHTALYWYRQSLGQGPEFLIYFQGTGAADDSGLPNDRFFAVRPEGSVSTLKIQRTERGDSAVYLCASSSQRGLEQYFGPGTRLTVT.

This clone has more than one count but fewer than ten. CDR3 DNA: TGCAGCGTTGAGCGGGAACAGTTGAACTATGGCTACACCTTC. Its translation is CSVEREQLNYGYTF. V and J are TRBV29-1 and TRBJ1-2; D is unclear. The CDR3 has 14 residues. The germline V and J ends were trimmed by 3 bases and 2 bases, with 13 bases remaining between them. Germline lookup yields CDR1 SQVTM and CDR2 ANQGSEA.